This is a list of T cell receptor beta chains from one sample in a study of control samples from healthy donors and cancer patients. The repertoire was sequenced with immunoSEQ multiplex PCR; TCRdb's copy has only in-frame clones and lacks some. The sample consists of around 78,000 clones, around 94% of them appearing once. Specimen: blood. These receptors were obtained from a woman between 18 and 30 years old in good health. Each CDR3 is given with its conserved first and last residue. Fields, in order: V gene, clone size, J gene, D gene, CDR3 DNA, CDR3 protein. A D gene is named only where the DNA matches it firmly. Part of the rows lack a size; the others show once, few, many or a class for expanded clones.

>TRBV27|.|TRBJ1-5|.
TGTGCCAGCAGTTTATTAGGGGCGAGGGATCAGCCCCAGCATTTT
CASSLLGARDQPQHF
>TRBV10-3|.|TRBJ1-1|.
TGTGCCATCAGTGAGTCAGGGTCACGCCAGAGAGCTTTCTTT
CAISESGSRQRAFF
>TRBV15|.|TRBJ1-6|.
TGTGCCACCAGCAGAAGTAGGGATTCACCCCTCCACTTT
CATSRSRDSPLHF
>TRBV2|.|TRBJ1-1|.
TGTGCCAGCAGTGTAGGGGGAGCGAACACTGAAGCTTTCTTT
CASSVGGANTEAFF
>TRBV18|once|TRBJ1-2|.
TGTGCCAGCTCACCAAGTGTGGGGTATGGCTACACCTTC
CASSPSVGYGYTF
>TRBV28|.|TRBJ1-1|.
TGTGCCAGCAGTTTATTTGCTCTTGGAACTAGGCCTGAAGCTTTCTTT
CASSLFALGTRPEAFF
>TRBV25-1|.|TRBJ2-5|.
TGTGCCAGCAGTTGGGGCTACGCTTATCAAGAGACCCAGTACTTC
CASSWGYAYQETQYF
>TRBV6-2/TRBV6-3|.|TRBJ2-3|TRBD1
TGTGCCAGCAGCTTCGGACAGGGGACCACAGATACGCAGTATTTT
CASSFGQGTTDTQYF
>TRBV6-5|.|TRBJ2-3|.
TGTGCCAGCCACAGGCCCCTCACAGATACGCAGTATTTT
CASHRPLTDTQYF
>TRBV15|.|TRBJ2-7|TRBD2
TGTGCCACCAGCAGGGCACAGCGGGAGACTGGGCGGCAGTACTTC
CATSRAQRETGRQYF
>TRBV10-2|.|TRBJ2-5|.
TGCGCCAGCAGTGAGCCCCCGGACTCTTTCGACGAGACCCAGTACTTC
CASSEPPDSFDETQYF
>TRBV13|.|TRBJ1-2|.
TGTGCCAGCAGCTTAGGGTTTTCGGGCAGCTTCTATGGCTACACCTTC
CASSLGFSGSFYGYTF
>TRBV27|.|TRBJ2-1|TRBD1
TGTGCCAGCAGTCCGGAACAGGGGCTCTCCTACAATGAGCAGTTCTTC
CASSPEQGLSYNEQFF
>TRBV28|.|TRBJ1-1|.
TGTGCCAGCAGAAAAGAGGCTGAAGCTTTCTTT
CASRKEAEAFF
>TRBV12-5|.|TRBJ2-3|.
TGTGCTAGTGGTGTGGAAGGGGCAGATACGCAGTATTTT
CASGVEGADTQYF
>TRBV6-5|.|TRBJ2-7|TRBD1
TGTGCCAGACAGGGGGCAGGGGCCTACGAGCAGTACTTC
CARQGAGAYEQYF
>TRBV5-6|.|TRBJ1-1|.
TGTGCCAGCAGCTTGGAGGGTGAAGCTTTCTTT
CASSLEGEAFF
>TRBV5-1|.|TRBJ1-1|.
TGCGCCAGCAGCTTGCTAGGGCAGGGCGGGACTGAAGCTTTCTTT
CASSLLGQGGTEAFF
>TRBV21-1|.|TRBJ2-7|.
TGTGCCAGCAGCAAGGGACAGGTGACCTACGAGCAGTACTTC
CASSKGQVTYEQYF
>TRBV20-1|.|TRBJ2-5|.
TGCAGTGCTAGTCCAGGGCAAGAGACCCAGTACTTC
CSASPGQETQYF
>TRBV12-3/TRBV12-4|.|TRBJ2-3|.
TGTGCCAGCAGTCAGTACACAGATACGCAGTATTTT
CASSQYTDTQYF
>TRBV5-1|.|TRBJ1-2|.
TGCGCCAGCAGCTTACATCCTAATAACTATGGCTACACCTTC
CASSLHPNNYGYTF
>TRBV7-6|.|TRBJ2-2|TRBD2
TGTGCCAGCAGCTTTGACGCTAGCGGGACCGGGGAGCTGTTTTTT
CASSFDASGTGELFF
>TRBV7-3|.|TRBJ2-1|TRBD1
TGTGCCAGCAGCTTAAATGCAGGGGGCTCCTACAATGAGCAGTTCTTC
CASSLNAGGSYNEQFF
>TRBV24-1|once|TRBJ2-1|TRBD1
TGTGCCACCAGTGATAGGGGGACAGACTACAATGAGCAGTTCTTC
CATSDRGTDYNEQFF
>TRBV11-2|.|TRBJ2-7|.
TGTGCCAGCAGCTTAGTCGGGGGGACAGCATCCTACGAGCAGTACTTC
CASSLVGGTASYEQYF
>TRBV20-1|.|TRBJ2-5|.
TGCAGTGCTAGTCGCATGACAGTCCAAGAGACCCAGTACTTC
CSASRMTVQETQYF
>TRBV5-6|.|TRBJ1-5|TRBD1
TGTGCCAGCAGCTACAGGGGGCAGGGTCAGCCCCAGCATTTT
CASSYRGQGQPQHF
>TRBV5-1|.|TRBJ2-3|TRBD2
TGCGCCAGCAGCCCGCGGGAGACCCGTGATACGCAGTATTTT
CASSPRETRDTQYF
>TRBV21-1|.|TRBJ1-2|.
TGTGCCAGCAGCCGAATTTGCGGATGCCCGTATGGCTACACCTTC
CASSRICGCPYGYTF
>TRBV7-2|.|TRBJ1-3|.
TGTGCCAGCAGCTTATTTCCAGCCCTCTCTGGAAACACCATATATTTT
CASSLFPALSGNTIYF
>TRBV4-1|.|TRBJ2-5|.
TGCGCCAGCAGCCAAGAGGGGGCGGAGACCCAGTACTTC
CASSQEGAETQYF
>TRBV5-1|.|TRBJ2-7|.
TGCGCCAGCAGCTTGGAAGGGGGCGGGAGGGAGCAGTACTTC
CASSLEGGGREQYF
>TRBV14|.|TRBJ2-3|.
TGTGCCAGCAGCCTCGGGGAGCCCCAGGTTTACACAGATACGCAGTATTTT
CASSLGEPQVYTDTQYF
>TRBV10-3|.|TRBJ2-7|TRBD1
TGTGCCATCAGTGTCGTGGGGACAGGGGGTAACTACGAGCAGTACTTC
CAISVVGTGGNYEQYF
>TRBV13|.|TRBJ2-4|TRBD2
TGTGCCAGCAGCTCACTAGCGGGGGGGACTCTAGCCAAAAACATTCAGTACTTC
CASSSLAGGTLAKNIQYF
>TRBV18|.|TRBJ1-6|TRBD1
TGTGCCAGCTCACCCTCACGGGGACAGAGAAATTCACCCCTCCACTTT
CASSPSRGQRNSPLHF
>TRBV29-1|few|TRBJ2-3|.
TGCAGCGTTGGTTCGTTGGGCAGCACAGATACGCAGTATTTT
CSVGSLGSTDTQYF
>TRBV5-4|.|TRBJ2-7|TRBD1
TGTGCCAGCAGCGTAGCCGACAGGGGGGGATCCAGGAACGAGCAGTACTTC
CASSVADRGGSRNEQYF
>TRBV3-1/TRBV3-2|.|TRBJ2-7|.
TGTGCCAGCAGTTTCTTAGCTGGGGAGCAGTACTTC
CASSFLAGEQYF
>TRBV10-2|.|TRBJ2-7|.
TGCGCCAGCAGCCCCAGCTCCTACGAGCAGTACTTC
CASSPSSYEQYF
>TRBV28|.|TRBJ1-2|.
TGTGCCAGCAGTTCACCTTGGAGCCCAAACTATGGCTACACCTTC
CASSSPWSPNYGYTF
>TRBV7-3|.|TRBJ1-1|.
TGTGCCAGCAGCTTATCGGTTCGGGGCACTGAAGCTTTCTTT
CASSLSVRGTEAFF
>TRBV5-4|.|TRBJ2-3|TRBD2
TGTGCCAGCAGCTTGGGATATAGCGGGAGGGCCGGCACAGATACGCAGTATTTT
CASSLGYSGRAGTDTQYF
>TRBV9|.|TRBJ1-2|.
TGTGCCAGCAGCGTAGGAGGACCTACCCCTGCAGGCTACACCTTC
CASSVGGPTPAGYTF
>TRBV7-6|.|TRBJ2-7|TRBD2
TGTGCCAGCAGCTACCTAGCGGACTCCTACGAGCAGTACTTC
CASSYLADSYEQYF
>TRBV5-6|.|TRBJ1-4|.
TGTGCCAGCAGCCATAGACCAAAGCCGGGTGAAAAACTGTTTTTT
CASSHRPKPGEKLFF
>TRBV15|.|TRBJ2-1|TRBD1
TGTGCCACCAGCGATCAAACAGGGGACTACAATGAGCAGTTCTTC
CATSDQTGDYNEQFF
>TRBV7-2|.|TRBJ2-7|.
TGTGCCAGCAGCTTAGATTTGGGCTACCATTCCTACGAGCAGTACTTC
CASSLDLGYHSYEQYF
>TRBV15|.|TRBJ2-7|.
TGTGCCACCAGCAGAGGGGCCAGGGACTCCTACGAGCAGTACTTC
CATSRGARDSYEQYF
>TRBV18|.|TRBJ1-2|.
TGTGCCAGCTCACCACCGGCAGGGAGGAAAATCGGTGGCTACACCTTC
CASSPPAGRKIGGYTF
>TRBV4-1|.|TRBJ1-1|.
TGCGCCAGCAGCCAAGACGTACCACCCTCATCTTGGACTGAAGCTTTCTTT
CASSQDVPPSSWTEAFF
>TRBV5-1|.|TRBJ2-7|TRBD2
TGCGCCAGCAGCTTGGCCGTGACTAGCGGGATCTCCTCCTACGAGCAGTACTTC
CASSLAVTSGISSYEQYF
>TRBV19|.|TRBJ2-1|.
TGTGCCAGTAGTATAATATTCAGTCCAGGGGCTGAGCAGTTCTTC
CASSIIFSPGAEQFF
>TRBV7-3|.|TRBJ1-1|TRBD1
TGTGCCAGCAGCTCCGGACAGGGCAGCTCTGAAGCTTTCTTT
CASSSGQGSSEAFF
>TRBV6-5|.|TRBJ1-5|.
TGTGCCAGCAGCCCCAGCCCTGGGAATCAGCCCCAGCATTTT
CASSPSPGNQPQHF
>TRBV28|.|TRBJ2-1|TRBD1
TGTGCCAGCAGTAGACAGGGCTACAATGAGCAGTTCTTC
CASSRQGYNEQFF
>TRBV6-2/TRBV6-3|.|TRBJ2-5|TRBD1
TGTGCCAGCAGTTACTCTAGGACAGGTGGTGAGACCCAGTACTTC
CASSYSRTGGETQYF
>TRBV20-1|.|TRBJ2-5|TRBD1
TGCAGTGCTAGTACCGGGACAGAGGCAGAGACCCAGTACTTC
CSASTGTEAETQYF